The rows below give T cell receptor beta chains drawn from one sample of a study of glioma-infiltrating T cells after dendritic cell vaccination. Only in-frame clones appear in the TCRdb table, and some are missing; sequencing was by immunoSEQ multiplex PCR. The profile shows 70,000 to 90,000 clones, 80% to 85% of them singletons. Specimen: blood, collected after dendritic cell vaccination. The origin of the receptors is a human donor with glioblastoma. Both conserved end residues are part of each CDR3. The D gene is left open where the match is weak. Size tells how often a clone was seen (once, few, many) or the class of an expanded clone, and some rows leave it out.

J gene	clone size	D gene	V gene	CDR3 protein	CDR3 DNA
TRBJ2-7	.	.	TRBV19	CASSERQEPAYEQYF	TGTGCCAGTAGCGAAAGACAGGAGCCCGCCTACGAGCAGTACTTC
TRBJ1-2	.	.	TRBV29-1	CSVESGDYGYTF	TGCAGCGTTGAATCGGGTGACTATGGCTACACCTTC
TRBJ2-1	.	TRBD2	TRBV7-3	CASSSRTSGGEQFF	TGTGCCAGCAGCTCTCGGACTAGCGGGGGAGAGCAGTTCTTC
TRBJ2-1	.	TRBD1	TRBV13	CASRPRDRGNNEQFF	TGTGCCAGCAGACCCCGGGACAGGGGTAACAATGAGCAGTTCTTC
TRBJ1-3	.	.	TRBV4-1	CASSQDRTSGNTIYF	TGCGCCAGCAGCCAAGACAGAACGTCTGGAAACACCATATATTTT
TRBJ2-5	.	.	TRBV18	CASSPLPEEAPQYF	TGTGCCAGCTCACCCCTCCCCGAAGAGGCGCCCCAGTACTTC
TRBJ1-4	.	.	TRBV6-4	CASSDSTATNEKLFF	TGTGCCAGCAGTGACTCGACAGCAACTAATGAAAAACTGTTTTTT
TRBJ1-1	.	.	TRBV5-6	CASSPTADIEMNTEAFF	TGTGCCAGCAGCCCAACCGCGGACATTGAAATGAACACTGAAGCTTTCTTT
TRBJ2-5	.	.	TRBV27	CASGSQLAETQYF	TGTGCCAGCGGTAGTCAACTAGCTGAGACCCAGTACTTC
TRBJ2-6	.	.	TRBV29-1	CSVEASGANVLTF	TGCAGCGTTGAGGCTTCAGGGGCCAACGTCCTGACTTTC
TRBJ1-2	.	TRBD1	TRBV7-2	CASSLPGQGIYGYTF	TGTGCCAGCAGCCTCCCGGGACAGGGTATCTATGGCTACACCTTC
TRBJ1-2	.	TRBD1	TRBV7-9	CASTPAEQGQRGYTF	TGTGCCAGCACCCCCGCCGAACAGGGGCAGCGTGGCTACACCTTC
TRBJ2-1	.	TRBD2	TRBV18	CASSPQLLAGPDNEQFF	TGTGCCAGCTCACCTCAACTTCTAGCGGGGCCCGACAATGAGCAGTTCTTC
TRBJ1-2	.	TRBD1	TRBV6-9	CASSLTGTGIEDGYTF	TGTGCCAGCAGCCTGACCGGGACAGGGATTGAGGATGGCTACACCTTC
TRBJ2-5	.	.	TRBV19	CASNSGGRETQYF	TGTGCCAGTAATTCGGGGGGCCGGGAGACCCAGTACTTC
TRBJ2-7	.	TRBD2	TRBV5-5	CASSLDAREGYEQYF	TGTGCCAGCAGCTTGGATGCCAGGGAGGGGTACGAGCAGTACTTC
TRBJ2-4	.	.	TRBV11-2	CASSVQDGNIQYF	TGTGCCAGCAGCGTACAGGACGGAAACATTCAGTACTTC
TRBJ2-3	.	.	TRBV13	CASSIQGLSTDTQYF	TGTGCCAGCAGCATTCAGGGCCTAAGCACAGATACGCAGTATTTT
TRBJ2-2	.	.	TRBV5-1	CASSSQGAGELFF	TGCGCCAGCAGCTCACAGGGAGCCGGGGAGCTGTTTTTT
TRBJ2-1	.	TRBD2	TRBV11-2	CASSIRGSGGTKSYNEQFF	TGTGCCAGCAGCATCCGGGGTAGCGGGGGGACGAAGTCCTACAATGAGCAGTTCTTC
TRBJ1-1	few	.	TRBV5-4	CASSPEPRGHTEAFF	TGTGCCAGCAGCCCGGAACCCAGGGGCCACACTGAAGCTTTCTTT
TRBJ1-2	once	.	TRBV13	CASSPREAGGYTF	TGTGCCAGCAGCCCACGGGAGGCCGGTGGCTACACCTTC
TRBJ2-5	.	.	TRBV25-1	CASSEGVVGGDSGAQYF	TGTGCCAGCAGTGAAGGGGTAGTCGGCGGGGATTCGGGGGCCCAGTACTTC
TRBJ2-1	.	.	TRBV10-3	CAISELNEQFF	TGTGCCATCAGTGAGCTCAATGAGCAGTTCTTC
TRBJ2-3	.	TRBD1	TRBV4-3	CASSLTADRGVLDTQYF	TGCGCCAGCAGCCTCACCGCGGACAGGGGGGTCCTTGATACGCAGTATTTT
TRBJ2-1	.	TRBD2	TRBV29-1	CSAVGGTRNNEQFF	TGCAGCGCTGTGGGCGGGACTAGGAACAATGAGCAGTTCTTC
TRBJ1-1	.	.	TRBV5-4	CASSFNRNTEAFF	TGTGCCAGCAGCTTCAACAGGAACACTGAAGCTTTCTTT
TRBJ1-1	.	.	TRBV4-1	CASSQRTVTEAFF	TGCGCCAGCAGCCAAAGGACAGTTACTGAAGCTTTCTTT
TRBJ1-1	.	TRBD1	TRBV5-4	CASSLGGDRTGTEAFF	TGTGCCAGCAGCTTGGGGGGAGACAGGACAGGCACTGAAGCTTTCTTT
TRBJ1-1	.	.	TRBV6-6	CASSYDNVNTEAFF	TGTGCCAGCAGTTACGACAATGTGAACACTGAAGCTTTCTTT
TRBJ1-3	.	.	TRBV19	CASSMSHSGNTIYF	TGTGCCAGTAGTATGAGCCACTCTGGAAACACCATATATTTT
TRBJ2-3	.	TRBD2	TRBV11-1	CASSSLTSGGSTDTQYF	TGTGCCAGCAGCTCCTTGACTAGCGGGGGGAGTACAGATACGCAGTATTTT
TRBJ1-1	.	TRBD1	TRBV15	CATSSNLPGTGSAFF	TGTGCCACCAGCAGCAACCTCCCCGGGACAGGGAGTGCATTCTTT
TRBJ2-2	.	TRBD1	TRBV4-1	CASSQGQGTGGELFF	TGCGCCAGCAGCCAGGGACAGGGGACTGGCGGGGAGCTGTTTTTT
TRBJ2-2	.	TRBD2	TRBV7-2	CASSLVAGAPRELFF	TGTGCCAGCAGCTTAGTAGCGGGGGCCCCCCGGGAGCTGTTTTTT
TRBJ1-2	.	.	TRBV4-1	CASSQDLGANYGYTF	TGCGCCAGCAGCCAAGATCTGGGCGCGAACTATGGCTACACCTTC
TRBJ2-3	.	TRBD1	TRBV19	CASSMGTADIDTQYF	TGTGCCAGTAGTATGGGGACAGCCGATATAGATACGCAGTATTTT
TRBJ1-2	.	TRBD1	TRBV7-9	CASSLDDRESGYTF	TGTGCCAGCAGCTTAGATGACAGGGAAAGCGGCTACACCTTC
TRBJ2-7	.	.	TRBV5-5	CASSKAPGTNSNEQYF	TGTGCCAGCAGCAAAGCCCCGGGGACAAACTCCAACGAGCAGTACTTC
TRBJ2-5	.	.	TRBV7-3	CASSSLSGETQYF	TGTGCCAGCAGCTCACTGTCAGGGGAGACCCAGTACTTC
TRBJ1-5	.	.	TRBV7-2	CASSSNGNQPQHF	TGTGCCAGCAGCTCCAACGGGAATCAGCCCCAGCATTTT
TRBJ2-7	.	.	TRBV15	CATSRYRGGYEQYF	TGTGCCACCAGCAGATACAGGGGGGGCTACGAGCAGTACTTC
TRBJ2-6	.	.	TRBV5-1	CASSLEGRGSGANVLTF	TGCGCCAGCAGCTTGGAAGGGCGGGGTTCTGGGGCCAACGTCCTGACTTTC
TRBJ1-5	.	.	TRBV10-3	CAISGGAVEGNQPQHF	TGTGCCATCAGTGGCGGTGCGGTCGAGGGCAATCAGCCCCAGCATTTT
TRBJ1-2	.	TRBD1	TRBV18	CASHPGTGKDYGYTF	TGTGCCAGTCATCCGGGGACAGGGAAAGACTATGGCTACACCTTC
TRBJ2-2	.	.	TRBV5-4	CASSFKTGVGTGELFF	TGTGCCAGCAGCTTTAAGACCGGGGTAGGGACCGGGGAGCTGTTTTTT
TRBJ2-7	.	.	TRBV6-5	CASSRRQNEQYF	TGTGCCAGCAGTCGTAGACAGAACGAGCAGTACTTC
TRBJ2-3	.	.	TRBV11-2	CASTPGDTQYF	TGTGCCAGCACCCCAGGAGATACGCAGTATTTT